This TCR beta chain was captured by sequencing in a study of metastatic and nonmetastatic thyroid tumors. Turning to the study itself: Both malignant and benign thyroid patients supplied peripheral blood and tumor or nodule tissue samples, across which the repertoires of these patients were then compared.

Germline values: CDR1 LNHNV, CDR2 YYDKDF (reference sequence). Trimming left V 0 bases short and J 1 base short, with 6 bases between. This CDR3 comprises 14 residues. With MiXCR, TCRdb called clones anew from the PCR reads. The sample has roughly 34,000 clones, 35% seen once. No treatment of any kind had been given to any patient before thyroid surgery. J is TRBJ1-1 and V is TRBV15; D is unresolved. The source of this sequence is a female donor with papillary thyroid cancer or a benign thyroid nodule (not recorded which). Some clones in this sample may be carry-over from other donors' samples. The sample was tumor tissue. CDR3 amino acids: CATSRDLQNTEAFF. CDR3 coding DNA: TGTGCCACCAGCAGAGATCTGCAGAACACTGAAGCTTTCTTT.